This entry is about one TCR beta chain. This clonotype appeared many times. The target of this receptor is not known. Per-base qualities were not stored, and no clone one base away is much larger. Ophthalmopathy patients had moderately to severely active disease, Clinical Activity Score of at least 3, NOSPECS grade of at least 4, and disease duration under 3 months. Anyone with other autoimmune diseases, uncontrolled infections, pregnancy or lactation was excluded from the study. Diagnosis was based on clinical symptoms, serum thyroxine, TRAb, thyroid ultrasound and orbital computed tomography. Using Ficoll-Paque density gradient centrifugation, PBMCs were isolated from about 9.4 ml of fresh peripheral blood. Trizol reagent was used to extract the total RNA, and its quality was then checked on an Agilent 2100 Bioanalyzer. The data are from a study of Graves' ophthalmopathy and Graves' hyperthyroidism (dated by TCRdb to 2016 to 2018). For context, the study as a whole: Peripheral blood was collected at initial diagnosis, prior to any treatment. To tell Graves' ophthalmopathy apart from Graves' hyperthyroidism, and to predict which patients would progress to ophthalmopathy, the study relied on TCR beta repertoire signatures. In total, some 140 blood samples were TCR-sequenced: 43 ophthalmopathy, some 72 hyperthyroidism and some 17 hyperthyroidism-to-ophthalmopathy patients. A discovery set of 90 to 100 patients (more than 40 ophthalmopathy, under 65 stable hyperthyroidism) was enrolled to explore V-J signatures distinguishing ophthalmopathy from hyperthyroidism. For independent validation, a separate cohort was made up of 18 hyperthyroidism patients plus 17 patients who later progressed from hyperthyroidism to ophthalmopathy. In a handful of hyperthyroidism patients, the T-cell repertoire of thyroid tissue was compared with the T-cell repertoire of blood. Once sampling was done, hyperthyroidism patients were given methimazole at a starting dose of 30 mg daily, while ophthalmopathy patients were given high-dose intravenous methylprednisolone. The 75 to 100 discovery patients were divided at random into training and test sets in a 7:3 ratio.

Results and caveats for the whole study, not just this receptor: In validation, the model predicted ophthalmopathy progression with about 71% sensitivity and 72% to 80% specificity; 12 predicted patients were CT-confirmed with GO in a median of 6.5 months. Most expanded thyroid clonotypes with frequency above 0.001 were also detected in blood, suggesting blood repertoires may reflect the thyroid immune response. Ophthalmopathy was separated from stable hyperthyroidism by the 13-signature model with about 90% sensitivity and just under 84% specificity in cross-validation and with 80%/75% in the test set. Sample size was not statistically predetermined, and group allocation was not concealed from the investigators.

For repertoire sequencing, TCR beta CDR3 regions were amplified from RNA transcripts. HTBI primers and the Qiagen OneStep RT-PCR kit were used in a first-round RT-PCR, which was followed by a second-round multiplex PCR, size selection and purification. Sequencing of the libraries was carried out on an Illumina HiSeq2000 in paired-end mode with 100 bp reads. Regarding the original processing steps: Reads were processed with SOAPnuke, discarding reads with adapters, uncalled bases, mean Phred below 15, or no exact constant-primer or identifier match. High-quality paired reads were merged with COPE v1.2.5. Each unique nucleotide sequence was defined as a clonotype, and clonotypes were aligned to IMGT TRB V, D and J references with MiTCR v1.1. The analysis was limited to V-J combinations with a frequency above 0.0001, which together covered 99.2% of the repertoires. A TCR clonal expansion and chaos score per V-J combination was defined as the ratio of F50 clonal expansion to chaos observed in the TCRdist matrix. Welch's t-statistics and random forest were used to reduce the features to about a dozen V-J combinations, which were then used as input to a naive Bayes classifier. The similarity between thyroid and blood repertoires was quantified using the Morisita-Horn index. TCRdb redid the processing of the public reads, applying fastp at Q25 and MiXCR, and retained in-frame beta chains. Rows are unified per CDR3 protein, each entry keeping the most common DNA and genes. V and J calls and clone size were set by TCRdb, not the authors. The sample records about 400,000 distinct CDR3 sequences, 18% of which are singletons. Approximately 1.4% of the sample is in the top ten clones.

The CDR3 sequence holds 15 residues, the cysteine and phenylalanine included. The DNA shown is the 45-base CDR3, in frame from base 1. Unmatched junction bases come to 10, with V trimmed by 3 bases and J by 7 bases. The germline V gene sets CDR1 to MGHDK and CDR2 to SYGVNS. This sequence originates from a young woman with Graves' ophthalmopathy. Donor details come from another sample of the same person, matched by shared clones. The chain is assembled from TRBV25-1 and TRBJ2-5; 8 nucleotides in the junction match TRBD2. The sequencing input was peripheral blood. The CDR3 has the sequence CASSDPLAGMATQYF. The DNA is TGTGCCAGCAGTGATCCATTAGCGGGAATGGCGACCCAGTACTTC.